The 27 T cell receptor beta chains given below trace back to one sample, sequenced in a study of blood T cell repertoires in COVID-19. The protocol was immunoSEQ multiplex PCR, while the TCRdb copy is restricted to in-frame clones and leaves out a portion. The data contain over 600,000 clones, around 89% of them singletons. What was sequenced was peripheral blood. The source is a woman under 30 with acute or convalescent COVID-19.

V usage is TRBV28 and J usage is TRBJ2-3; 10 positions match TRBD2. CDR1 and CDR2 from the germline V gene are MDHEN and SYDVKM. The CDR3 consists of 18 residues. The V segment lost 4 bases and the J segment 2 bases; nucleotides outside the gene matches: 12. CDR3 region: CASSSRHIAGGLTDTQYF. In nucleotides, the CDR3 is TGTGCCAGCAGTTCACGGCACATAGCGGGGGGCCTCACAGATACGCAGTATTTT.

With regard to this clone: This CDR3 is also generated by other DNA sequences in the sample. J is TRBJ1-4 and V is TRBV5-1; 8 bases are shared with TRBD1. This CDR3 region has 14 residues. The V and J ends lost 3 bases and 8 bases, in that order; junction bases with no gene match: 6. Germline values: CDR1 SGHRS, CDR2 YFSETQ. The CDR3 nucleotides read TGCGCCAGCAGCTCCGGGACAGGTGGCGAAAAACTGTTTTTT. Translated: CASSSGTGGEKLFF.

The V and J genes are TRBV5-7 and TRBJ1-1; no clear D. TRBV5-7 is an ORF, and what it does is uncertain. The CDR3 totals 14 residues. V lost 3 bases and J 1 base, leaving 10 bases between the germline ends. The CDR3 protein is CASSSSEENTEAFF. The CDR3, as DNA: TGTGCCAGCAGCTCCTCCGAGGAGAACACTGAAGCTTTCTTT.

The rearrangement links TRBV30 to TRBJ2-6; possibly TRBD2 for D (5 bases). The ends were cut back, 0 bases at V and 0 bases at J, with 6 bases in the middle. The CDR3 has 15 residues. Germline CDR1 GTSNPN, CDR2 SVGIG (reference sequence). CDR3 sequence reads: CAWSVGLSGANVLTF. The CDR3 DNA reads TGTGCCTGGAGTGTAGGACTCTCTGGGGCCAACGTCCTGACTTTC.

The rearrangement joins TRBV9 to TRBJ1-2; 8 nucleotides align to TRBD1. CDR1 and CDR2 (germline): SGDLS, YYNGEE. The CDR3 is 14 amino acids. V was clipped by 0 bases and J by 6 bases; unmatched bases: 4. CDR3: CASSVARTGNGYTF. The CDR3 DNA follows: TGTGCCAGCAGCGTAGCTAGGACAGGGAATGGCTACACCTTC.

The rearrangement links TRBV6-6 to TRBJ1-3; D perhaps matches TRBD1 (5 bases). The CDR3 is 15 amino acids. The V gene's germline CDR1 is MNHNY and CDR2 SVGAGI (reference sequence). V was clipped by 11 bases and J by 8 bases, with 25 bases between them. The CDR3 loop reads CAGVGGAGYRDTIYF. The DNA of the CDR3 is TGTGCCGGGGTGGGCGGGGCAGGCTATAGAGACACCATATATTTT.

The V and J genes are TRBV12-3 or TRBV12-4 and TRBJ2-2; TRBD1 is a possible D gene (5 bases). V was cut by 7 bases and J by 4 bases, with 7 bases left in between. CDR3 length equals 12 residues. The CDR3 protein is CASIQGTGELFF. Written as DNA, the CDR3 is TGTGCCAGCATCCAGGGCACCGGGGAGCTGTTTTTT.

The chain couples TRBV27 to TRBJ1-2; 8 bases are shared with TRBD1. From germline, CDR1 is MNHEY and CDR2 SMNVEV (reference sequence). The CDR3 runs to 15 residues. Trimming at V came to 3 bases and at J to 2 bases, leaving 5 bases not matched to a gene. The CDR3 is CASSFRGQGNYGYTF. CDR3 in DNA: TGTGCCAGCAGTTTTCGCGGACAGGGAAACTATGGCTACACCTTC.

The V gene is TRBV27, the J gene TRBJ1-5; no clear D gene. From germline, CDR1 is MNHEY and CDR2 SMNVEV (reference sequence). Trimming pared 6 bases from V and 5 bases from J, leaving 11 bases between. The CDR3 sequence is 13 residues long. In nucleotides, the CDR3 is TGTGCCAGCAGCCAAGTGAGGGATCAGCCCCAGCATTTT. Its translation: CASSQVRDQPQHF.

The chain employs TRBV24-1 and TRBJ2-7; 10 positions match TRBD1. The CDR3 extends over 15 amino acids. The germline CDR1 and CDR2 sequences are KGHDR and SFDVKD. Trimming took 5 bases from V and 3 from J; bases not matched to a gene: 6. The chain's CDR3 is CATSASTGGLYEQYF. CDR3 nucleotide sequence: TGTGCCACCAGTGCCTCGACAGGGGGCCTCTACGAGCAGTACTTC.

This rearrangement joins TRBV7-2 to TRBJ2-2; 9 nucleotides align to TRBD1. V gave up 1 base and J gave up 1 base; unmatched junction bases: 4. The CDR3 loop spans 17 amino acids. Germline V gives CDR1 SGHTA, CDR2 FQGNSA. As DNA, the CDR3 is TGTGCCAGCAGCTTAGTAACGGGACAGGGGAACACCGGGGAGCTGTTTTTT. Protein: CASSLVTGQGNTGELFF.

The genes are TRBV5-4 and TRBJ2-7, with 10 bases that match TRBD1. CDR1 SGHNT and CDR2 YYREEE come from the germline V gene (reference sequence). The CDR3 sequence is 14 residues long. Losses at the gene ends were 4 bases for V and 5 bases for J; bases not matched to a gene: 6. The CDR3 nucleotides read TGTGCCAGCAGCCCGGGGACAGGGGTGAACGAGCAGTACTTC. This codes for CASSPGTGVNEQYF.

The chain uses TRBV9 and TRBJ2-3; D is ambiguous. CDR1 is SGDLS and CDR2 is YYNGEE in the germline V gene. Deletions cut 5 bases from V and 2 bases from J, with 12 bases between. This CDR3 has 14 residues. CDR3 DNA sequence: TGTGCCAGCAGTGTTACAACCCTCACAGATACGCAGTATTTT. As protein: CASSVTTLTDTQYF.

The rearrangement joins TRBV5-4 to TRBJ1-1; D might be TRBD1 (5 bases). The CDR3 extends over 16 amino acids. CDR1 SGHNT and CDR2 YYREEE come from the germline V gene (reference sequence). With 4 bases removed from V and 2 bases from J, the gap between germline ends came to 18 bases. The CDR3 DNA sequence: TGTGCCAGCAGCCCCCAAGGGGCGGTTGTTAACACTGAAGCTTTCTTT. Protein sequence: CASSPQGAVVNTEAFF.

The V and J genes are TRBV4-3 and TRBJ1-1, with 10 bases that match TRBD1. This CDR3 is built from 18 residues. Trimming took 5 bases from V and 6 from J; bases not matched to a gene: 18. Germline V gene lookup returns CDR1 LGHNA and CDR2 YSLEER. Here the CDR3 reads CASSSMGQGSGLWSEAFF. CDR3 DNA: TGCGCCAGCAGCTCAATGGGACAGGGGAGCGGTTTGTGGTCTGAAGCTTTCTTT.

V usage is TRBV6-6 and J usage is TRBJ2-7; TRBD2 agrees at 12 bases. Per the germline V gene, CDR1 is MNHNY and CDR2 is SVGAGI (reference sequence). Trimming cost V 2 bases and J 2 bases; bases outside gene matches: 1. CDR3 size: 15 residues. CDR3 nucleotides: TGTGCCAGCAGTTACCGACTAGCGGGGGCCTACGAGCAGTACTTC. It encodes CASSYRLAGAYEQYF.

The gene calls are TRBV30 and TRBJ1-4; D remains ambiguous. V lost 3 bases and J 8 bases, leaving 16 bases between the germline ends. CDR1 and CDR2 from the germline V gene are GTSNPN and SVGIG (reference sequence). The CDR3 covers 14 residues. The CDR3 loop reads CAWSLTLRGEKLFF. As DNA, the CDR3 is TGTGCCTGGAGCCTGACCCTGCGGGGAGAAAAACTGTTTTTT. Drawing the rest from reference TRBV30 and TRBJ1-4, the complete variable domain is SQTIHQWPATLVQPVGSPLSLECTVEGTSNPNLYWYRQAAGRGLQLLFYSVGIGQISSEVPQNLSASRPQDRQFILSSKKLLLSDSGFYLCAWSLTLRGEKLFFGSGTQLSVL.

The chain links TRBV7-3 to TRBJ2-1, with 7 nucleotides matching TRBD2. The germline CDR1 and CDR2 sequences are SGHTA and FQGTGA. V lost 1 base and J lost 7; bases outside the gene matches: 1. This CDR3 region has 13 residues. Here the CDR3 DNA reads TGTGCCAGCAGCTTAAGCGGGGGAAATGAGCAGTTCTTC. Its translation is CASSLSGGNEQFF.

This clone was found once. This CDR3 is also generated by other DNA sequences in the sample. The CDR3 sequence: CASSPPGDTQYF. The CDR3 DNA follows: TGTGCCAGCAGTCCGCCGGGAGATACGCAGTATTTT. The chain combines TRBV12-3 or TRBV12-4 with TRBJ2-3; D uncertain. The ends were cut back, 5 bases at V and 5 bases at J, with 8 bases in the middle. The CDR3 contains 12 residues.

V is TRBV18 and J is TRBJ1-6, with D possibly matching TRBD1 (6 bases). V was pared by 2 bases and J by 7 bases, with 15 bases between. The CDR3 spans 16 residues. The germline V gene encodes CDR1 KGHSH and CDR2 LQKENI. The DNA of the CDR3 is TGTGCCAGCTCACCAGGGGGTCAGGGGTTAAATTCACCCCTCCACTTT. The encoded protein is CASSPGGQGLNSPLHF.

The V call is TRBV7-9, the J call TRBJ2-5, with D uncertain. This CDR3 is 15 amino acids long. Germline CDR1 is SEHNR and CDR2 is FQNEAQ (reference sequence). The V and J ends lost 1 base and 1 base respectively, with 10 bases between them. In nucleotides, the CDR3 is TGTGCCAGCAGCTTAGGCATGGGCCTCCAAGAGACCCAGTACTTC. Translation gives CASSLGMGLQETQYF. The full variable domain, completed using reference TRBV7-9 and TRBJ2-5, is DTGVSQNPRHKITKRGQNVTFRCDPISEHNRLYWYRQTLGQGPEFLTYFQNEAQLEKSRLLSDRFSAERPKGSFSTLEIQRTEQGDSAMYLCASSLGMGLQETQYFGPGTRLLVL.

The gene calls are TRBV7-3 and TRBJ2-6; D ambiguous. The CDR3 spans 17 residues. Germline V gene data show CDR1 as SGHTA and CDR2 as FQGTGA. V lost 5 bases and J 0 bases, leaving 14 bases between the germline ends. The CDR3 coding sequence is TGTGCCAGCAGCGACACTTCCTCCGCCTCTGGGGCCAACGTCCTGACTTTC. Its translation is CASSDTSSASGANVLTF.

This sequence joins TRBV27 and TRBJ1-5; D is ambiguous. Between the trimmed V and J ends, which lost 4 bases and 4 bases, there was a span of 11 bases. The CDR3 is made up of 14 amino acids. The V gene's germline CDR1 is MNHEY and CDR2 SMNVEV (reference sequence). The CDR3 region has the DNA TGTGCCAGCAGTTATAAAGCCCCGAATCAGCCCCAGCATTTT. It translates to CASSYKAPNQPQHF.

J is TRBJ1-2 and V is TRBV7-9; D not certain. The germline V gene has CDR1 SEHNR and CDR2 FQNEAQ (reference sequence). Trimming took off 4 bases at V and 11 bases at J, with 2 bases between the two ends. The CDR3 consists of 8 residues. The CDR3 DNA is TGTGCCAGCAGCTCGTACACCTTC. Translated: CASSSYTF. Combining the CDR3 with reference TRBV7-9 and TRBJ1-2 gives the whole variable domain DTGVSQNPRHKITKRGQNVTFRCDPISEHNRLYWYRQTLGQGPEFLTYFQNEAQLEKSRLLSDRFSAERPKGSFSTLEIQRTEQGDSAMYLCASSSYTFGSGTRLTVV.

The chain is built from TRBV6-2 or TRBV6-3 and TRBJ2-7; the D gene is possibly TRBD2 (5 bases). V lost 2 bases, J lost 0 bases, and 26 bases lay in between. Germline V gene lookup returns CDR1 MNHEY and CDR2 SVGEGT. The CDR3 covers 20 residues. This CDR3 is CASSYPDHHSERVGSYEQYF. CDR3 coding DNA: TGTGCCAGCAGTTACCCCGATCACCACTCTGAGAGGGTGGGCTCCTACGAGCAGTACTTC.

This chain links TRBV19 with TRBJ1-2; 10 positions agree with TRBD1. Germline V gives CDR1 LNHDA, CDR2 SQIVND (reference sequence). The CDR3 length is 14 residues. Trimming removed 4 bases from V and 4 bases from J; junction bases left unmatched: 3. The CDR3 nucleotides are TGTGCCAGTAGTACCGGACAGGGGGTCTATGGCTACACCTTC. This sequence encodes CASSTGQGVYGYTF.

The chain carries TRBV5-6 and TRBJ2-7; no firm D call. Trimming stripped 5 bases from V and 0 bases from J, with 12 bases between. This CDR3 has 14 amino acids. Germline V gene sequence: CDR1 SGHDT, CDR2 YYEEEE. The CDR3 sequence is CASSLVPSSYEQYF. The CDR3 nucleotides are TGTGCCAGCAGTCTCGTCCCGAGCTCCTACGAGCAGTACTTC.